This T cell receptor beta chain comes out of a study of CD8+CD57+ T cells in acquired aplastic anemia. Study-wide background: The average for DNA from sorted CD4+ and CD8+ cells was around 3.4 ug.

Study-level points and caveats: Controls and patients did not differ significantly in CD8+ Simpson's diversity. Overlap between patients and controls comprised roughly 30 CD8+ CDR3 sequences.

CDR3 and TCR beta VDJ profiling relied on a genomic DNA template. TCRdb re-called the reads with MiXCR, one entry per CDR3 protein. The sample shows roughly 160,000 distinct CDR3 sequences, under 75% of them seen only once. Turning to this clonotype: Its antigen is unidentified.

Sequenced sample: sorted CD4+, CD8+, or CD8+CD57+ T cells (not recorded which) from PBMCs. This clonotype was sampled from a human donor in good health.

As DNA, the CDR3 is TGCGCCAGCAGATACAGGGGGATGAGCACAGATACGCAGTATTTT. Protein: CASRYRGMSTDTQYF. The chain has TRBV10-2 and TRBJ2-3, with 8 bases matching TRBD1. Trimming at V came to 6 bases and at J to 0 bases, leaving 5 bases not matched to a gene. Germline CDR1 WSHSY, CDR2 SAAADI. There are 15 residues in the CDR3.